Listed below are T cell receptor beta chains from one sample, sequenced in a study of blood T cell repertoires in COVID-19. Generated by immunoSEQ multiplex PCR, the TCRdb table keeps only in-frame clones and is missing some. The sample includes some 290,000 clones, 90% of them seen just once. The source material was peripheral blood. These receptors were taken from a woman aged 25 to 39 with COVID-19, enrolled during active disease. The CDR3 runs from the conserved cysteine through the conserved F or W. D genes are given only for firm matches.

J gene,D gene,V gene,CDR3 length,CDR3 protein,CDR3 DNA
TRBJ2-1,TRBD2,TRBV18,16,CASSPPGGSPSNEQFF,TGTGCCAGCTCACCACCCGGCGGGAGCCCCTCAAACGAGCAGTTCTTC
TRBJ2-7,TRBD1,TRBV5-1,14,CASSFRDSAYEQYF,TGCGCCAGCAGCTTCCGGGACAGCGCCTACGAGCAGTACTTC
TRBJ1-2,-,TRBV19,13,CASSILGPYGYTF,TGTGCCAGTAGTATTCTGGGCCCATATGGCTACACCTTC
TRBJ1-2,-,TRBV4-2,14,CASSPGLDRRGYTF,TGTGCCAGCAGCCCGGGGTTGGACAGACGAGGCTACACCTTC
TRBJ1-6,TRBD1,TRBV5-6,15,CASSSGGWGDSPLHF,TGTGCCAGCAGCTCAGGGGGCTGGGGTGATTCACCCCTCCACTTT
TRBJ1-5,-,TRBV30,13,CAWGAGPNQPQHF,TGTGCCTGGGGGGCGGGTCCGAATCAGCCCCAGCATTTT
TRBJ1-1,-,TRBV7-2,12,CASSLSGAEAFF,TGTGCCAGCAGCTTGTCCGGTGCTGAAGCTTTCTTT
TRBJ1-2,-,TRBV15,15,CATSRATGLVYGYTF,TGTGCCACCAGCAGAGCGACAGGTCTTGTCTATGGCTACACCTTC
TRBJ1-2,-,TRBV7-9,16,CASSSLRDTSLGGYTF,TGTGCCAGCAGCTCCTTGAGGGACACTTCCTTGGGTGGCTACACCTTC
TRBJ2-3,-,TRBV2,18,CASSDPIRQTPSTDTQYF,TGTGCCAGCAGCGACCCAATTAGACAGACGCCTAGCACAGATACGCAGTATTTT
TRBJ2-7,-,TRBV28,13,CASSPPGTGEQYF,TGTGCCAGCAGTCCCCCCGGAACGGGAGAGCAGTACTTC
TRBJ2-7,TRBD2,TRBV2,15,CASSEGLAGTYEQYF,TGTGCCAGCAGCGAGGGACTAGCGGGAACCTACGAGCAGTACTTC
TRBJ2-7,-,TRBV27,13,CASSLTGSNEQYF,TGTGCCAGCAGTTTAACAGGGAGCAACGAGCAGTACTTC
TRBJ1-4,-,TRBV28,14,CASSVQGSHEKLFF,TGTGCCAGCAGTGTACAGGGTTCTCATGAAAAACTGTTTTTT
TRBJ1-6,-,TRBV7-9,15,CASSLAQDLYSPLHF,TGTGCCAGCAGCTTAGCACAGGATCTTTATTCACCCCTCCACTTT
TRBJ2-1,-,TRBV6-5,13,CASSPREAREQFF,TGTGCCAGCAGTCCTCGAGAGGCACGGGAGCAGTTCTTC